This T cell receptor (beta chain) was recovered during a study of shared clonotypes between healthy human individuals. Here immunoSEQ multiplex PCR was the method, and the copy in TCRdb shows in-frame clones only, minus some. The sample gives about 520,000 clones, roughly 95% of which show up once; about 0.068% is in the top ten. CDR3 length: 12 amino acids. Trimming took off 0 bases at V and 10 bases at J, with 10 bases between the two ends. The germline CDR1 and CDR2 sequences are MDHEN and SYDVKM. The rearrangement joins TRBV28 to TRBJ2-7; D perhaps matches TRBD1 (6 bases). The material sequenced was naive CD4+ T cells sorted from blood. Subset noted: CD45RA+ positively selected. This receptor was identified in a woman aged 25 to 39 in good health. The CDR3 DNA sequence: TGTGCCAGCAGTTTATGGGTGGGGGCACAGTACTTC. Amino acid sequence: CASSLWVGAQYF.